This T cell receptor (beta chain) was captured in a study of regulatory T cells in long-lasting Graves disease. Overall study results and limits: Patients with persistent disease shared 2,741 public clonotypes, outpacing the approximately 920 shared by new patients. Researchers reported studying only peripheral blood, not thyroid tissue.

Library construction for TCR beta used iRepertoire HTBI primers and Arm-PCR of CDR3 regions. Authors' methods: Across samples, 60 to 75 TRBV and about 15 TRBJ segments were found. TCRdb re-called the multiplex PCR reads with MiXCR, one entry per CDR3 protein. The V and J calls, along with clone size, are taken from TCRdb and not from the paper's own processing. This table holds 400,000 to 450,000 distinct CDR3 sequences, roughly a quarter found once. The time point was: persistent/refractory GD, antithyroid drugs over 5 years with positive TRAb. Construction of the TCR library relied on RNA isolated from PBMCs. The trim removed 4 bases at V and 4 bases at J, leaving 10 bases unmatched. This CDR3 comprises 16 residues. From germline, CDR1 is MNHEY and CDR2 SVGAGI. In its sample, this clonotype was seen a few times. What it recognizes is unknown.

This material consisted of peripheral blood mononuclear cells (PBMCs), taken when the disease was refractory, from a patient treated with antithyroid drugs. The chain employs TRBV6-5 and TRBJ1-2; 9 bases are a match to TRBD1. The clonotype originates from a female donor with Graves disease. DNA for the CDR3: TGTGCCAGCAGTTCAAATGGGGACAGGGACCCCTATGGCTACACCTTC. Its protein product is CASSSNGDRDPYGYTF.